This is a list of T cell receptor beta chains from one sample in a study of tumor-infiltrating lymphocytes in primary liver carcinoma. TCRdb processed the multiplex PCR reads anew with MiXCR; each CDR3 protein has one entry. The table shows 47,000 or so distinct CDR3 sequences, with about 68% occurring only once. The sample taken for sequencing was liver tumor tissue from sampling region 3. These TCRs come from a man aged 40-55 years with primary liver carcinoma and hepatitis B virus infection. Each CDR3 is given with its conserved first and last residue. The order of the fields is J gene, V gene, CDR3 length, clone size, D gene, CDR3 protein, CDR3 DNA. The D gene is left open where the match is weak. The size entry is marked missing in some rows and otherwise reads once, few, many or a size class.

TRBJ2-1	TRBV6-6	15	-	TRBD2	CASSYGTSGDNEQFF	TGTGCCAGCAGTTACGGGACTAGCGGGGATAATGAGCAGTTCTTC
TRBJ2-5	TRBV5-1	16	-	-	CASRPEGGSPLETQYF	TGCGCCAGCAGGCCTGAGGGGGGCTCTCCATTGGAGACCCAGTACTTC
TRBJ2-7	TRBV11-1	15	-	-	CASNVDGQFSYEQYF	TGTGCCAGCAACGTCGACGGACAGTTCTCCTATGAGCAGTACTTC
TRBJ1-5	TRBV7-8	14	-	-	CASSSGTFNRPQHF	TGTGCCAGCAGCTCCGGGACCTTCAATCGGCCCCAGCATTTT
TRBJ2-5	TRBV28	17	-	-	CASSLYPEGSTQETQYF	TGTGCCAGCAGTTTATACCCAGAGGGATCAACCCAAGAGACCCAGTACTTC
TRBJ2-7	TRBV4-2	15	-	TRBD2	CASSVQRDGKYEQYF	TGTGCCAGCAGCGTTCAGCGGGACGGGAAATACGAGCAGTACTTC
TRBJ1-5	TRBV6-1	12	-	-	CASILTGTPRHF	TGTGCCAGCATCCTGACGGGAACCCCACGGCATTTT
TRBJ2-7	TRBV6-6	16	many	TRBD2	CASRGLAGVGSYEQYF	TGTGCCAGCAGGGGACTAGCGGGAGTAGGCTCCTACGAGCAGTACTTC
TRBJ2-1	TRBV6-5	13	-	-	CASSYAGNDEQFF	TGTGCCAGCAGTTACGCTGGCAACGATGAGCAGTTCTTC
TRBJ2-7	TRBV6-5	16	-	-	CASRPWTGDRPYEQYF	TGTGCTAGCAGACCATGGACGGGGGACCGCCCTTACGAGCAGTACTTC